The entry below describes one T cell receptor beta chain. Additional DNA sequences in this sample encode the identical CDR3. These data come from a study of OX40 agonist ivuxolimab in advanced cancers. V lost 5 bases to trimming and J lost 4 bases, with 6 bases between them. The germline V gene has CDR1 SEHNR and CDR2 FQNEAQ (reference sequence). The CDR3 contains 11 residues. The table came from immunoSEQ multiplex PCR; TCRdb's copy has only in-frame clones and leaves some out. The sample has about 46,000 clones; around nine tenths are singletons. The chain uses TRBV7-9 and TRBJ2-7; D call uncertain. This sequence originates from an adult with an advanced solid tumor such as melanoma, head and neck, liver or kidney cancer. The material was CD4+ or CD8+ T cells sorted from blood, obtained in a trial of the OX40 agonist ivuxolimab. This CDR3 is CASSPGYEQYF. The DNA for the CDR3 is TGTGCCAGCAGCCCAGGATACGAGCAGTACTTC.